This T cell receptor beta chain was sequenced in a study of regulatory T cells in long-lasting Graves disease. The wider study: Graves' patients diagnosed newly had used antithyroid drugs under 3 months.

Construction of the TCR beta libraries employed iRepertoire HTBI primers in conjunction with Arm-PCR of CDR3 regions. One entry per CDR3 protein, called by TCRdb with MiXCR from the multiplex PCR reads. Among 400,000 to 650,000 distinct CDR3 sequences listed, 15% to 20% were seen once. Trimming pared 10 bases from V and 7 bases from J, leaving 7 bases between. Germline CDR1 and CDR2: MNHNS and SASEGT. The CDR3 totals 10 residues. This clonotype occurred a few times. Its antigen is undetermined. Study-level findings and limits: Persistent disease preferred TRBV28, TRBJ1-2 and TRBJ2-5; new disease, TRBV20-1 and TRBJ2-1.

As to time point: newly diagnosed GD, antithyroid drugs for less than 3 months. There was RNA extracted from PBMCs, and the TCR library was made from it. The same sample was also studied in work on T cells in Graves' hyperthyroidism and ophthalmopathy.

The receptor's source is a woman aged 35-60 years with Graves disease. The sample consisted of peripheral blood mononuclear cells (PBMCs), taken at new diagnosis, from a patient treated with antithyroid drugs. The genes are TRBV6-1 and TRBJ2-2; D unresolved. DNA of the CDR3: TGTGCCACTTCCTTCGGGGAGCTGTTTTTT. This codes for CATSFGELFF.